The 15 T cell receptor beta chains below come from one sample, sequenced in a study of siplizumab effects on memory and regulatory T cells. Data came from immunoSEQ multiplex PCR; TCRdb stores just in-frame clones and leaves some out. The table lists about 120,000 clones, around 93% of them singletons. What was sequenced was non-Treg CD4+ T cells sorted from blood. These receptors were collected from a human donor in good health.

V gene TRBV7-8 combines with J gene TRBJ2-6; D uncertain. CDR3 size: 17 residues. V was shortened by 5 bases and J by 5 bases, with 19 bases between the two germline ends. The germline CDR1 and CDR2 sequences are SGHVS and FQNEAQ. The CDR3 region is CASSIVSPQSRANVLTF. In DNA, the CDR3 is TGTGCCAGCAGCATAGTGAGCCCACAAAGTCGGGCCAACGTCCTGACTTTC.

The rearrangement links TRBV18 to TRBJ2-1; 7 bases agree with TRBD1. This CDR3 has 15 amino acids. Per the germline V gene, CDR1 is KGHSH and CDR2 is LQKENI. After removal of 3 bases from V and 5 bases from J, the junction contained 7 bases not matched to a gene. CDR3 protein: CASSPTGQSHNEQFF. The CDR3, as DNA: TGTGCCAGCTCACCGACGGGACAGTCCCACAATGAGCAGTTCTTC.

The J gene is TRBJ2-3, the V gene TRBV5-1; 8 nucleotides match TRBD1. The ends lost 4 bases at V and 2 bases at J; junction bases unmatched: 9. CDR1 and CDR2 from the germline V gene are SGHRS and YFSETQ. The CDR3 extends over 16 amino acids. The CDR3 coding sequence is TGCGCCAGCAGCCTCGCCGGGACAGGCTACACAGATACGCAGTATTTT. This translates into CASSLAGTGYTDTQYF.

The V gene is TRBV6-1, the J gene TRBJ2-2, with D uncertain. V was pared by 3 bases and J by 3 bases, with 14 bases between. The CDR3 spans 16 residues. Germline CDR1 is MNHNS and CDR2 is SASEGT. The CDR3 spells CASSDSSYWYTGELFF. The DNA for the CDR3 is TGTGCCAGCAGTGATTCCTCTTACTGGTACACCGGGGAGCTGTTTTTT.

This clone appeared once. V and J are TRBV5-4 and TRBJ2-2, with 7 bases that match TRBD1. The germline CDR1 and CDR2 sequences are SGHNT and YYREEE (reference sequence). This CDR3 is 15 amino acids long. Trimming at V came to 0 bases and at J to 6 bases, leaving 5 bases not matched to a gene. Here the CDR3 reads CASSLGGGLAGELFF. CDR3 coding DNA: TGTGCCAGCAGCTTGGGAGGGGGCTTGGCCGGGGAGCTGTTTTTT.

The V call is TRBV6-4, the J call TRBJ2-1; 11 bases fit TRBD2. This CDR3 has 16 residues. The germline CDR1 and CDR2 sequences are MRHNA and SNTAGT. V shed 0 bases, J shed 8 bases, and the junction held 6 bases outside the gene matches. The CDR3 nucleotides are TGTGCCAGCAGTGACTCCCTAGCGGGGGGTCGGGATGAGCAGTTCTTC. It encodes CASSDSLAGGRDEQFF.

The V call is TRBV7-2, the J call TRBJ1-2, with D possibly TRBD1 on 5 matching bases. V gave up 3 bases and J gave up 0 bases, with 5 bases separating them. From germline, CDR1 is SGHTA and CDR2 FQGNSA. The CDR3 has 13 residues. This CDR3 reads CASSLTANYGYTF. Here the CDR3 DNA reads TGTGCCAGCAGCTTGACAGCTAACTATGGCTACACCTTC.

V gene TRBV6-5 combines with J gene TRBJ2-3, with D uncertain. CDR1 is MNHEY and CDR2 is SVGAGI in the germline V gene. The CDR3 totals 14 residues. Deletions cut 2 bases from V and 0 bases from J, with 6 bases between. The CDR3 sequence is CASSYPGSTDTQYF. The CDR3 bases are TGTGCCAGCAGTTACCCAGGAAGCACAGATACGCAGTATTTT.

This clone was counted once. The V and J genes are TRBV11-2 and TRBJ2-5; the D gene is possibly TRBD1 (6 bases). Germline-derived CDR1 and CDR2 are SGHAT and FQNNGV. V was clipped by 4 bases and J by 9 bases, with 24 bases between them. The CDR3 has 16 amino acids. The DNA of the CDR3 is TGTGCCAGCAGCTCAGGGGTTTTCCTCTCAGGGGTGGCCCAGTACTTC. It specifies CASSSGVFLSGVAQYF.

This clone was counted a single time. The V and J genes are TRBV6-6 and TRBJ2-7, with 10 positions matching TRBD2. CDR1 is MNHNY, CDR2 SVGAGI, per germline (reference sequence). CDR3 length: 15 residues. V lost 6 bases to trimming and J lost 7 bases; unmatched junction nucleotides: 12. The CDR3 reads CASRDSGGPGEEQYF. The DNA for the CDR3 is TGTGCCAGCAGGGATAGCGGGGGGCCTGGCGAGGAGCAGTACTTC.

The rearrangement links TRBV7-2 to TRBJ1-5, with D uncertain. The CDR3 is made up of 14 amino acids. V was trimmed by 1 base and J by 4 bases, leaving 8 bases between them. Germline-derived CDR1 and CDR2 are SGHTA and FQGNSA. In nucleotides, the CDR3 is TGTGCCAGCAGCTTAGGTCTGGGGAATCAGCCCCAGCATTTT. It encodes CASSLGLGNQPQHF. Complete variable domain (other parts from reference TRBV7-2 and TRBJ1-5): GAGVSQSPSNKVTEKGKDVELRCDPISGHTALYWYRQSLGQGLEFLIYFQGNSAPDKSGLPSDRFSAERTGGSVSTLTIQRTQQEDSAVYLCASSLGLGNQPQHFGDGTRLSIL.

A word on this clone: Other DNA variants within this sample encode the same CDR3. This rearrangement joins TRBV7-3 to TRBJ2-3; D is undetermined. CDR3 length: 14 residues. CDR1 SGHTA and CDR2 FQGTGA come from the germline V gene. V lost 2 bases, J lost 3 bases, and 9 bases lay in between. The CDR3 reads CASSLGLSTDTQYF. In DNA form, the CDR3 reads TGTGCCAGCAGCTTAGGGCTGTCAACAGATACGCAGTATTTT. The full variable domain, in which reference TRBV7-3 and TRBJ2-3 provide the parts outside the CDR3, is GAGVSQTPSNKVTEKGKYVELRCDPISGHTALYWYRQSLGQGPEFLIYFQGTGAADDSGLPNDRFFAVRPEGSVSTLKIQRTERGDSAVYLCASSLGLSTDTQYFGPGTRLTVL.

The chain couples TRBV7-6 to TRBJ1-2, with D hard to call. Germline V gene sequence: CDR1 SGHVS, CDR2 FNYEAQ. The CDR3 spans 13 residues. Trimming removed 1 base at V and 4 bases at J, with 7 bases between. The CDR3 sequence is CASSLDRAYGYTF. The CDR3 bases are TGTGCCAGCAGCTTAGACCGAGCCTATGGCTACACCTTC.

The chain links TRBV5-1 to TRBJ2-5; D is possibly TRBD2 (5 bases). CDR3 length equals 11 residues. CDR1 and CDR2 (germline): SGHRS, YFSETQ. Trimming removed 2 bases at V and 10 bases at J, with 9 bases between. The CDR3 DNA sequence: TGCGCCAGCAGCTTTGAGGAGGTCCAGTACTTC. Translated: CASSFEEVQYF. Drawing the rest from reference TRBV5-1 and TRBJ2-5, the complete variable domain is KAGVTQTPRYLIKTRGQQVTLSCSPISGHRSVSWYQQTPGQGLQFLFEYFSETQRNKGNFPGRFSGRQFSNSRSEMNVSTLELGDSALYLCASSFEEVQYFGPGTRLLVL.

The J gene is TRBJ2-2, the V gene TRBV5-6, with D unresolved. The CDR3 is 13 amino acids. Trimming pared 0 bases from V and 3 bases from J, leaving 3 bases between. Germline values: CDR1 SGHDT, CDR2 YYEEEE. The CDR3, as DNA: TGTGCCAGCAGCTTGGGGGACACCGGGGAGCTGTTTTTT. Amino acids: CASSLGDTGELFF.